This passage covers 3 T cell receptor beta chains from one sample sequenced in a study of OX40 agonist ivuxolimab in advanced cancers. Using immunoSEQ multiplex PCR, the repertoire was profiled, and TCRdb retains in-frame clones only, with some absent. Among about 54,000 clones listed, roughly 86% were seen once. Specimen: CD4+ or CD8+ T cells sorted from blood, collected in a trial of the OX40 agonist ivuxolimab. The receptors here all came from an adult with an advanced solid tumor such as melanoma, head and neck, liver or kidney cancer.

The chain combines TRBV9 with TRBJ2-5; D possibly matches TRBD1 or TRBD2 (5 bases each). The CDR3 extends over 14 amino acids. Germline CDR1 SGDLS, CDR2 YYNGEE. The V end was cut by 3 bases, the J end by 1 base, with 10 bases between. CDR3 region: CASSERGVQETQYF. The CDR3, as DNA: TGTGCCAGCAGCGAAAGGGGAGTCCAAGAGACCCAGTACTTC. Supplemented by reference TRBV9 and TRBJ2-5, the full variable domain reads DSGVTQTPKHLITATGQRVTLRCSPRSGDLSVYWYQQSLDQGLQFLIQYYNGEERAKGNILERFSAQQFPDLHSELNLSSLELGDSALYFCASSERGVQETQYFGPGTRLLVL.

This chain links TRBV30 with TRBJ1-3; D gene uncertain. The CDR3 extends over 13 amino acids. Trimming pared 0 bases from V and 9 bases from J, leaving 12 bases between. The germline V gene has CDR1 GTSNPN and CDR2 SVGIG (reference sequence). This CDR3 reads CAWSVPASGTIYF. CDR3 DNA: TGTGCCTGGAGTGTACCGGCCTCTGGCACCATATATTTT.

The V gene is TRBV19, the J gene TRBJ1-1, with 9 bases lining up with TRBD1. V lost 6 bases and J lost 0; bases outside the gene matches: 5. CDR3 length: 15 amino acids. Germline CDR1 and CDR2: LNHDA and SQIVND (reference sequence). This CDR3 reads CASRYGQGLNTEAFF. In nucleotides, the CDR3 is TGTGCCAGTAGGTACGGACAGGGGTTGAACACTGAAGCTTTCTTT.